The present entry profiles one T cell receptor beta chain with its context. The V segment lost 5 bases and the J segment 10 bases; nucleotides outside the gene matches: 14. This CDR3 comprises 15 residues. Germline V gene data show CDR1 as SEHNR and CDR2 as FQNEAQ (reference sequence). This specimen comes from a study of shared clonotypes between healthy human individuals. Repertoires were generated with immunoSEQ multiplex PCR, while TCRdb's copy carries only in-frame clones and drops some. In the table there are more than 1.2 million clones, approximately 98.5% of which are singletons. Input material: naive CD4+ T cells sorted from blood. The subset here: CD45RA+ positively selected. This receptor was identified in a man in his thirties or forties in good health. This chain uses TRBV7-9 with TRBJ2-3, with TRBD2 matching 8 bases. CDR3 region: CASSPLSGGRDAQYF. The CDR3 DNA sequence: TGTGCCAGCAGCCCTCTGAGCGGGGGCCGCGATGCGCAGTATTTT.